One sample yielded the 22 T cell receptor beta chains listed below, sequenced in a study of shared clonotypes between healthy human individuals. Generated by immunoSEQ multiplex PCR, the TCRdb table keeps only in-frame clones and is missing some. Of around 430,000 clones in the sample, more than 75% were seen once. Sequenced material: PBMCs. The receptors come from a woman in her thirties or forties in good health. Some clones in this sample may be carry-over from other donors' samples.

Here the CDR3 reads CASSPLAELGETQYF. The CDR3 DNA reads as TGCGCCAGCAGCCCTTTAGCGGAACTGGGGGAGACCCAGTACTTC. V usage is TRBV5-1 and J usage is TRBJ2-5; perhaps TRBD2 as D (6 bases). The ends were cut back, 4 bases at V and 5 bases at J, with 18 bases in the middle. Per the germline V gene, CDR1 is SGHRS and CDR2 is YFSETQ. CDR3 size: 15 residues.

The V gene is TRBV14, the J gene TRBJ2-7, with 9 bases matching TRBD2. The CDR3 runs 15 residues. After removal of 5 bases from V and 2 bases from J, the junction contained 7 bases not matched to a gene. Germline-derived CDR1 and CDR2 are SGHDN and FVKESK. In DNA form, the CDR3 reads TGTGCCAGCAGCGCTTTAGCGGGAGTCCCCTACGAGCAGTACTTC. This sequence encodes CASSALAGVPYEQYF.

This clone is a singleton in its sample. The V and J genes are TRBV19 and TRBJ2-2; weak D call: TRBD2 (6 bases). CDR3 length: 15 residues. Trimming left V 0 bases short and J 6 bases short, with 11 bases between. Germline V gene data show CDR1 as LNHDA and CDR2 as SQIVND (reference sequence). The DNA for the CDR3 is TGTGCCAGTAGTATAGATCATGGGGAGGCCGGGGAGCTGTTTTTT. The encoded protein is CASSIDHGEAGELFF.

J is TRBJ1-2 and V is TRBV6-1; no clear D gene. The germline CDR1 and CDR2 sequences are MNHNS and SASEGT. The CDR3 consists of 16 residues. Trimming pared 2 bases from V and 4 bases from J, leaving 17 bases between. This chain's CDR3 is CASSETNHMVAYGYTF. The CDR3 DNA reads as TGTGCCAGCAGTGAAACGAACCACATGGTGGCCTATGGCTACACCTTC.

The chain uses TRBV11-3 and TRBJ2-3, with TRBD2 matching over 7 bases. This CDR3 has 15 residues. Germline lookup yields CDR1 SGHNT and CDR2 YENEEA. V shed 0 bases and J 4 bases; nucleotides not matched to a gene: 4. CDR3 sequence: CASSLDRLAADTQYF. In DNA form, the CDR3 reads TGTGCCAGCAGCTTAGACCGACTAGCCGCAGATACGCAGTATTTT.

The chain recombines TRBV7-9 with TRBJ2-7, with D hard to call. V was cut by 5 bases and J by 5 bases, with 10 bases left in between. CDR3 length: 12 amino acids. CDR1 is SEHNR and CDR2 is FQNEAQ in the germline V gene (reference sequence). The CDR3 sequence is CASSRSGNEQYF. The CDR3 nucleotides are TGTGCCAGCAGCCGTTCAGGAAACGAGCAGTACTTC.

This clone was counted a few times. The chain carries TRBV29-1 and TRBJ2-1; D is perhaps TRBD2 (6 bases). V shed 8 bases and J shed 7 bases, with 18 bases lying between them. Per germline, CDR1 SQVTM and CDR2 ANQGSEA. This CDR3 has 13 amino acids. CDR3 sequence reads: CSIAGGALNEQFF. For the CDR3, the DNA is TGCAGCATCGCCGGGGGAGCCCTGAATGAGCAGTTCTTC.

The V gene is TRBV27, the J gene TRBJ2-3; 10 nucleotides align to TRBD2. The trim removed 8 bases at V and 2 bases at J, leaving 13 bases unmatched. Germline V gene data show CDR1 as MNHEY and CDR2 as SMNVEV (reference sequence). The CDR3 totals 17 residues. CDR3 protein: CASLPRQGLANTDTQYF. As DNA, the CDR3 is TGTGCCAGCCTACCCAGGCAGGGACTAGCGAACACAGATACGCAGTATTTT.

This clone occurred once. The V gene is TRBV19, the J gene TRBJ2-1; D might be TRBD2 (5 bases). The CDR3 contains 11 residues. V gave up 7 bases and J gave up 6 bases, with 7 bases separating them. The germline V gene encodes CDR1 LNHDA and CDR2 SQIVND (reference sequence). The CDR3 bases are TGTGCCAGTACGGACTTCAATGAGCAGTTCTTC. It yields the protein CASTDFNEQFF.

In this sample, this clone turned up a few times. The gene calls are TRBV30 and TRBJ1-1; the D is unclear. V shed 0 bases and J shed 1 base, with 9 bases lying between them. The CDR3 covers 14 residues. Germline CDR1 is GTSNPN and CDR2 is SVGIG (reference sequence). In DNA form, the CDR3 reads TGTGCCTGGAGTGTAGGAGTCAGGAACACTGAAGCTTTCTTT. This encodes CAWSVGVRNTEAFF.

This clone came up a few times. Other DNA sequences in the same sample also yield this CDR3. CDR3 bases: TGTGCCAGCTCAAGACAGAAGAACACTGAAGCTTTCTTT. It encodes CASSRQKNTEAFF. The chain employs TRBV18 and TRBJ1-1; D perhaps matches TRBD1 (5 bases). There are 13 residues in the CDR3. The germline V gene has CDR1 KGHSH and CDR2 LQKENI. The V end was cut by 5 bases, the J end by 1 base, with 8 bases between.

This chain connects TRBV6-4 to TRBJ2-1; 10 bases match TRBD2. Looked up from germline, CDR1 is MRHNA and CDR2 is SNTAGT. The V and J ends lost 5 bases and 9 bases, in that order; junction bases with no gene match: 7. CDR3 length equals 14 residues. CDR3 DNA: TGTGCCAGCAGTAGGTCTAGCGGGAGTAGTGAGCAGTTCTTC. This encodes CASSRSSGSSEQFF.

CDR3 DNA sequence: TGTGCCAGCAGCCCCACGACAGGGGCTCGCGAGCAGTACTTC. It is translated as CASSPTTGAREQYF. The rearrangement links TRBV28 to TRBJ2-7, with TRBD1 matching over 8 bases. Germline values: CDR1 MDHEN, CDR2 SYDVKM. Trimming removed 6 bases from V and 6 bases from J; junction bases left unmatched: 10. This CDR3 has 14 amino acids.

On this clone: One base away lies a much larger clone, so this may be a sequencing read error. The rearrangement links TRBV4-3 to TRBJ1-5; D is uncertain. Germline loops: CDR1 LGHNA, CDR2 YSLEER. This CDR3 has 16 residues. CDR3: CVSSQGWNGVNQPQHF. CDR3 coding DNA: TGCGTCAGCAGCCAAGGTTGGAACGGAGTCAATCAGCCCCAGCATTTT.

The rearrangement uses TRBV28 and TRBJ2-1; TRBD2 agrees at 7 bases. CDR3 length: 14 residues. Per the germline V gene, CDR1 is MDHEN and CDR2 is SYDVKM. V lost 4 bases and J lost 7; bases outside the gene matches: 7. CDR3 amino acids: CASSWREGVNEQFF. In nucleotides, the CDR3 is TGTGCCAGCAGTTGGAGGGAGGGTGTAAATGAGCAGTTCTTC.

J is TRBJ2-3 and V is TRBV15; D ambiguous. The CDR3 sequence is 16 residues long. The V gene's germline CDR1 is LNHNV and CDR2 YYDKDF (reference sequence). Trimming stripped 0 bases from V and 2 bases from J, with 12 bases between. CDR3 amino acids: CATSREGVAATDTQYF. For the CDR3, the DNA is TGTGCCACCAGCAGAGAAGGTGTGGCGGCCACAGATACGCAGTATTTT.

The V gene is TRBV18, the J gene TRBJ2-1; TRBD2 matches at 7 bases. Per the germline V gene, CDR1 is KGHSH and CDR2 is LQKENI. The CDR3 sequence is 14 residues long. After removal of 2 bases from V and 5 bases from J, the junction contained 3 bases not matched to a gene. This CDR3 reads CASSPVSGNNEQFF. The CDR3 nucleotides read TGTGCCAGCTCACCAGTGAGCGGGAACAATGAGCAGTTCTTC.

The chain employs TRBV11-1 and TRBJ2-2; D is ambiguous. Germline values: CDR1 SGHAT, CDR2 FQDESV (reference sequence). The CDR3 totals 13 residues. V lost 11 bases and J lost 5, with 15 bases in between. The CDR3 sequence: CAGRAWRTGELFF. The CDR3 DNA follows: TGTGCCGGACGGGCCTGGCGGACCGGGGAGCTGTTTTTT.

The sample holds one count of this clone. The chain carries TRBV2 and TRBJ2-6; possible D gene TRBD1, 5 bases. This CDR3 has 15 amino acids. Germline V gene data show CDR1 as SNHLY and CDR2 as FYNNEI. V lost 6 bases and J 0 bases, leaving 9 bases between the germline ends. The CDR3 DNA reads TGTGCCAGCAGAGAGACAGACTCTGGGGCCAACGTCCTGACTTTC. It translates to CASRETDSGANVLTF.

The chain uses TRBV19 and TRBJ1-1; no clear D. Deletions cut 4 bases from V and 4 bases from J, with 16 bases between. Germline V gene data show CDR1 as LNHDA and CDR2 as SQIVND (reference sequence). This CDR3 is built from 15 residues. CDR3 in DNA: TGTGCCAGTAGTAGCGGGCCGAGTCCAGGCACTGAAGCTTTCTTT. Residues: CASSSGPSPGTEAFF.

The CDR3: CASCEDHRTDTQYF. DNA of the CDR3: TGCGCCAGCTGCGAGGACCATCGCACAGATACGCAGTATTTT. The chain uses TRBV5-1 and TRBJ2-3; no definite D call. V lost 7 bases and J lost 1, with 13 bases in between. The germline V gene has CDR1 SGHRS and CDR2 YFSETQ. CDR3 length equals 14 residues. The full variable domain, its missing parts supplied by reference TRBV5-1 and TRBJ2-3, is KAGVTQTPRYLIKTRGQQVTLSCSPISGHRSVSWYQQTPGQGLQFLFEYFSETQRNKGNFPGRFSGRQFSNSRSEMNVSTLELGDSALYLCASCEDHRTDTQYFGPGTRLTVL.

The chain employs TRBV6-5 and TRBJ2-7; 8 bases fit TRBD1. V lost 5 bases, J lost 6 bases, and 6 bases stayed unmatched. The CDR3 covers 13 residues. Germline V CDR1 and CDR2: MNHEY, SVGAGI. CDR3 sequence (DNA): TGTGCCAGCAGTCAGGACAGGGCTAGCGAGCAGTACTTC. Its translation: CASSQDRASEQYF.